The subject of this entry is one T cell receptor (beta chain). These data are taken from a study of blood T cell repertoires in COVID-19. Study details: Acute and convalescent COVID-19 specimens originated in the United States, Italy and Spain. Nucleic acid was either cDNA or gDNA, and it came from T cells, B-cell-depleted T cells, or PBMCs.

Per the original methods: Nucleated cell number was recorded as an estimate derived from reference gene primer amplification. Repertoires were generated with immunoSEQ multiplex PCR, while TCRdb's copy carries only in-frame clones and drops some. V and J calls and clone size are as listed in that table; D and trimming were resolved from the DNA. The sample lists some 250,000 clones; about 90% were seen once. The clonotype originates from a woman younger than 45 who had recovered from COVID-19. The sample was peripheral blood.

CDR3 residues: CASSEAIRRLNTEAFF. Written as DNA, the CDR3 is TGTGCCAGCAGTGAAGCGATCCGGCGGTTGAACACTGAAGCTTTCTTT. The J gene is TRBJ1-1, the V gene TRBV6-1; no firm D call. The CDR3 spans 16 residues. Trimming removed 0 bases at V and 0 bases at J, with 11 bases between. The V gene's germline CDR1 is MNHNS and CDR2 SASEGT.